These T cell receptor beta chains were read from a single sample in a study of T-cell memory formation after mild COVID-19. A single record per CDR3 protein comes from TCRdb applying MiXCR to the 5' RACE reads. The data contain roughly 43,000 distinct CDR3 sequences, roughly 9.8% of them singletons. The sequenced material came from PBMCs or a T cell subset sorted from them (not recorded which). All receptors come from an adult woman who had mild COVID-19 (a few samples of this study predate the infection). Cell type and time point are not known. The CDR3 runs from the conserved cysteine through the conserved F or W. The D gene is left open where the match is weak. Some rows mark clone size as missing; the rest say once, few, many or name a class of expanded clone.

length	D	V	J	size	CDR3	DNA
14	TRBD1	TRBV7-8	TRBJ2-4	many	CASSFGTGGNIQYF	TGTGCCAGCAGCTTCGGGACAGGGGGGAACATTCAGTACTTC
16	NA	TRBV9	TRBJ1-2	NA	CASSVGESGRNYGYTF	TGTGCCAGCAGCGTAGGGGAGTCGGGCAGAAACTATGGCTACACCTTC
14	NA	TRBV5-1	TRBJ2-2	NA	CASSLTGSTGELFF	TGCGCCAGCAGCTTAACAGGGAGCACCGGGGAGCTGTTTTTT
14	TRBD2	TRBV25-1	TRBJ2-1	many	CASRLAGGYNEQFF	TGTGCCAGCAGACTAGCGGGGGGCTACAATGAGCAGTTCTTC
17	TRBD1	TRBV4-1	TRBJ1-5	many	CASSQAPYRGVNQPQHF	TGCGCCAGCAGCCAAGCTCCTTACAGGGGAGTCAATCAGCCCCAGCATTTT
17	NA	TRBV12-3/TRBV12-4	TRBJ2-2	few	CASTSVWGVANTGELFF	TGTGCCAGCACCTCAGTATGGGGGGTAGCGAACACCGGGGAGCTGTTTTTT
16	TRBD1	TRBV14	TRBJ2-2	NA	CASSLAGTGIDGELFF	TGTGCCAGCAGCCTCGCCGGGACAGGGATTGACGGGGAGCTGTTTTTT
15	NA	TRBV5-1	TRBJ2-7	NA	CASSLGQRLSYEQYF	TGCGCCAGCAGCCTAGGACAGAGACTTTCCTACGAGCAGTACTTC
15	NA	TRBV5-1	TRBJ2-2	NA	CASSPRRGLTGELFF	TGCGCCAGCAGCCCGCGTCGGGGCCTCACCGGGGAGCTGTTTTTT
14	TRBD2	TRBV11-1	TRBJ2-2	NA	CASSGTSGTGELFF	TGTGCCAGCAGCGGAACTAGCGGGACCGGGGAGCTGTTTTTT
15	TRBD2	TRBV4-1	TRBJ2-7	few	CASSQGGAGGHEQYF	TGCGCCAGCAGCCAAGGAGGGGCGGGGGGACACGAGCAGTACTTC
15	TRBD1	TRBV12-3/TRBV12-4	TRBJ1-2	many	CASSPGQGGNYGYTF	TGTGCCAGCAGCCCGGGACAGGGAGGAAACTATGGCTACACCTTC
13	NA	TRBV20-1	TRBJ2-7	few	CSVVRDHNYEQYF	TGCAGTGTGGTCCGGGACCATAACTACGAGCAGTACTTC
12	TRBD2	TRBV20-1	TRBJ2-7	many	CSAPGAGVGQYF	TGCAGTGCCCCGGGAGCGGGGGTGGGGCAGTACTTC
13	NA	TRBV6-5	TRBJ2-3	NA	CASSYTGTDTQYF	TGTGCCAGCAGTTACACTGGAACAGATACGCAGTATTTT
12	NA	TRBV12-3/TRBV12-4	TRBJ1-5	NA	CASSQINQPQHF	TGTGCCAGCAGCCAAATAAATCAGCCCCAGCATTTT
15	TRBD2	TRBV7-9	TRBJ2-7	NA	CASRAGGGGGREQYF	TGTGCCAGCAGAGCCGGTGGGGGGGGTGGCCGCGAGCAGTACTTC
14	TRBD2	TRBV3-1	TRBJ2-7	few	CASSREGLSYEQYF	TGTGCCAGCAGCCGGGAGGGCCTATCCTACGAGCAGTACTTC
16	TRBD1	TRBV13	TRBJ1-1	NA	CASSLGVQGAGTEAFF	TGTGCCAGCAGCTTAGGCGTACAGGGGGCTGGCACTGAAGCTTTCTTT
13	TRBD1	TRBV7-2	TRBJ1-2	NA	CASSLGGDRRHTF	TGTGCCAGCAGCTTAGGTGGGGACAGACGACACACCTTC
11	NA	TRBV6-5	TRBJ2-1	many	CASKLNNEQFF	TGTGCCAGCAAACTAAACAATGAGCAGTTCTTC
15	TRBD2	TRBV4-3	TRBJ2-3	many	CASSQGGGGADTQYF	TGCGCCAGCAGCCAAGGCGGGGGTGGTGCAGATACGCAGTATTTT
15	NA	TRBV20-1	TRBJ2-7	NA	CSARDHGQFSYEQYF	TGCAGTGCTAGAGATCATGGGCAGTTCTCCTACGAGCAGTACTTC
14	NA	TRBV6-2/TRBV6-3	TRBJ2-7	few	CASSYGSSAYGQYF	TGTGCCAGCAGTTACGGCTCGTCAGCCTACGGGCAGTACTTC
15	NA	TRBV11-3	TRBJ2-4	NA	CASSSPAVGSNIQYF	TGTGCCAGCAGCTCCCCTGCAGTGGGTTCAAACATTCAGTACTTC
17	NA	TRBV7-9	TRBJ2-3	few	CASSSLRGSSVTDTQYF	TGTGCCAGCAGCTCACTTCGCGGCAGCTCGGTCACAGATACGCAGTATTTT
17	TRBD1	TRBV12-3/TRBV12-4	TRBJ2-5	many	CASSPWGRGQFQETQYF	TGTGCCAGCTCTCCATGGGGCAGGGGGCAGTTTCAAGAGACCCAGTACTTC
13	NA	TRBV9	TRBJ2-7	many	CASSQHSEYEQYF	TGTGCCAGCAGCCAACACTCGGAATACGAGCAGTACTTC